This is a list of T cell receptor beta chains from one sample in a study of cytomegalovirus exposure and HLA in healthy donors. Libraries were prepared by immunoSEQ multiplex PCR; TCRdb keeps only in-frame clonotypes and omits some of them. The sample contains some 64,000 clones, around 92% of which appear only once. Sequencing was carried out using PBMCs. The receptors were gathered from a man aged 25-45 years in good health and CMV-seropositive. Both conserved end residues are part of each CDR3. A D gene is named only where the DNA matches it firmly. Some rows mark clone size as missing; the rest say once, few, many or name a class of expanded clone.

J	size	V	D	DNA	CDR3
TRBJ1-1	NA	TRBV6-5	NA	TGTGCCAGCAGACAGGGAACGAACACTGAAGCTTTCTTT	CASRQGTNTEAFF
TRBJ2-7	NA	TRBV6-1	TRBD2	TGTGCCAGCAGTGAATTAGTCAACAGCGGGACCTACGAGCGGCACTTC	CASSELVNSGTYERHF
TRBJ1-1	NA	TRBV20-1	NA	TGCAGTGCTCACCGAGATTTTGAAGCTTTCTTT	CSAHRDFEAFF
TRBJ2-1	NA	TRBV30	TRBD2	TGTGCCTGGAGTGTGGGAGGGAGCCGATACAATGAGCAGTTCTTC	CAWSVGGSRYNEQFF
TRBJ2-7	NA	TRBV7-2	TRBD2	TGTGCCAGCAGCTTAACGCTGACTAGCGGGAGGGTCTACGAGCAGTACTTC	CASSLTLTSGRVYEQYF
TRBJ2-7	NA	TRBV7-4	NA	TGTGCCAGCTTGGAGGTCTACCAGTACTTC	CASLEVYQYF
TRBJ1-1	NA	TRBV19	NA	TGTGCCAGTCACCAGCGGGGGGTGAACACTGAAGCTTTCTTT	CASHQRGVNTEAFF
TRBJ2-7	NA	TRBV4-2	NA	TGTGCCAGCAGCCGGCAAACGGGGGTGGAGCAGTACTTC	CASSRQTGVEQYF
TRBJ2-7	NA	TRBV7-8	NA	TGTGCCAGCAGCTTAGAGAGCTACGAGCAGTACTTC	CASSLESYEQYF
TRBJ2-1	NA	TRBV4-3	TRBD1	TGCGCCAGCAGCCAAGTGCTCGACAGGGGGAACAATGAGCAGTTCTTC	CASSQVLDRGNNEQFF
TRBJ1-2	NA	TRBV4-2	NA	TGTGCCAGCAGCCCCTCTGGGACTCGTCCCCGAGGCTACACCTTC	CASSPSGTRPRGYTF
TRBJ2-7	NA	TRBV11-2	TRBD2	TGTGCCAGCAGCCCAGGGAGGGTAGATTACGAGCAGTACTTC	CASSPGRVDYEQYF
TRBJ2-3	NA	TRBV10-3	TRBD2	TGTGCCATGGGGGCTAGCGGGAGTGATACGCAGTATTTT	CAMGASGSDTQYF
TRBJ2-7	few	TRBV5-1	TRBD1	TGCGCCAGCAGCTCTGACAGGGTCGGATGCGAGCAGTACTTC	CASSSDRVGCEQYF
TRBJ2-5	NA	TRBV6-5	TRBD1	TGTGCCAGCAAGTCAGAGGACAGGCCACAAGAGACCCAGTACTTC	CASKSEDRPQETQYF
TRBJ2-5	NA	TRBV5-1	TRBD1	TGCGCCAGCAGAGACAGGGGATATCTGGAGACCCAGTACTTC	CASRDRGYLETQYF
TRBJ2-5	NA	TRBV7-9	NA	TGTGCCAGCAGCTTAGCCAGGCAAGAGACCCAGTACTTC	CASSLARQETQYF
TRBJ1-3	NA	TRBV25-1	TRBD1	TGTGCCAGCAGTCAGGGGGTTTCTGGAAACACCATATATTTT	CASSQGVSGNTIYF
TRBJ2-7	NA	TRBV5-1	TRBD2	TGCGCCAGCAGCCGTAGCGGGAGTTTGTACGAGCAGTACTTC	CASSRSGSLYEQYF
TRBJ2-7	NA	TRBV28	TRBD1	TGTGCCAGCAGTTCCCGGGACAGGGACTACGAGCAGTACTTC	CASSSRDRDYEQYF